This T cell receptor (beta chain) appears in the sequencing data of a study of metastatic and nonmetastatic thyroid tumors. For the study at large: Thyroid patients, malignant and benign, had repertoires compared across blood and tumor or nodule tissue.

The CDR3 loop spans 12 amino acids. The V and J ends lost 6 bases and 5 bases respectively, with 10 bases between them. Germline V CDR1 and CDR2: MDHEN, SYDVKM. Notes on this clone: Antigen: not known.

No treatment had been given to any patient before thyroid surgery. Study-wide results and caveats: Versus benign nodules, malignant thyroid tumors reportedly had significantly higher TCR beta diversity, in blood and tumor.

Study processing details: Clinicopathological groups of papillary thyroid cancer showed CDR3 differences that were used to build a distant-metastasis classifier. TCRdb re-processed the PCR reads through MiXCR. TCRdb, rather than the study authors, made the V and J calls. The sample lists about 13,000 clones; 24% were seen once. The V call is TRBV28, the J call TRBJ1-1; D unclear. The material sequenced was blood. The sequence was collected from a male donor with papillary thyroid cancer or a benign thyroid nodule (not recorded which). Some clones in this sample may be carry-over from other donors' samples. CDR3 nucleotides: TGTGCCAGCAGCCCGCGTCCGACTGAAGCTTTCTTT. Translating it yields CASSPRPTEAFF. Looking up the rest from reference TRBV28 and TRBJ1-1 gives the full variable domain: DVKVTQSSRYLVKRTGEKVFLECVQDMDHENMFWYRQDPGLGLRLIYFSYDVKMKEKGDIPEGYSVSREKKERFSLILESASTNQTSMYLCASSPRPTEAFFGQGTRLTVV.